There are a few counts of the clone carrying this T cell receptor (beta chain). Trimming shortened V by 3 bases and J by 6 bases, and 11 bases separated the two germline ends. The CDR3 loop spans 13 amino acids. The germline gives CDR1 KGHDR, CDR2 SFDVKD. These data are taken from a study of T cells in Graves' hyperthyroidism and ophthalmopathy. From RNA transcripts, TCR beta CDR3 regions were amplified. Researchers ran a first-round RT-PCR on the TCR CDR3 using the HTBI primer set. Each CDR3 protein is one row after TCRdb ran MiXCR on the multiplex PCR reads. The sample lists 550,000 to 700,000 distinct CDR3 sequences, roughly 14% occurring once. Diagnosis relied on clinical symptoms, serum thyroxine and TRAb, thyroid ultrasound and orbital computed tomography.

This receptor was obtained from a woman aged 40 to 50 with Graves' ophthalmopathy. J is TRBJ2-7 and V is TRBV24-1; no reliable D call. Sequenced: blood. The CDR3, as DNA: TGTGCCACCAGTGATCCCTCGGCCAGCGAGCAGTACTTC. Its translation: CATSDPSASEQYF.